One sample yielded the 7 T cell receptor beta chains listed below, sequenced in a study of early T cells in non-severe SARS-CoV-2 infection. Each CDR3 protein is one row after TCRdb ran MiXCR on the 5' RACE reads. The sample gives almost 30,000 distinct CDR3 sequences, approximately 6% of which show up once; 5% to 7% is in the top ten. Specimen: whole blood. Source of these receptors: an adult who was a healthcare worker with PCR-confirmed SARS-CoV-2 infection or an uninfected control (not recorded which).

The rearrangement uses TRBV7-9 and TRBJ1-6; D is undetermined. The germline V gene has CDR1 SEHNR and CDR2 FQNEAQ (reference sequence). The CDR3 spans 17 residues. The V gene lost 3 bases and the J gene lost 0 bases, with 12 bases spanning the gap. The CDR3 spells CASSFPSSDSYNSPLHF. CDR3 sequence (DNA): TGTGCCAGCAGCTTTCCTTCGTCGGACTCCTATAATTCACCCCTCCACTTT.

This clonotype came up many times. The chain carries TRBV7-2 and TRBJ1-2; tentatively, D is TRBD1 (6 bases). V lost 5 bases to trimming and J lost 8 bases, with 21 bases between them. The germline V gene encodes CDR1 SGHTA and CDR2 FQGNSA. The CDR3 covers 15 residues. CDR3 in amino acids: CASSTSPWGAVGYTF. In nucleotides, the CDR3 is TGTGCCAGCAGCACATCCCCTTGGGGGGCGGTCGGCTACACCTTC. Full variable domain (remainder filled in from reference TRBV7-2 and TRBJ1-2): GAGVSQSPSNKVTEKGKDVELRCDPISGHTALYWYRQSLGQGLEFLIYFQGNSAPDKSGLPSDRFSAERTGGSVSTLTIQRTQQEDSAVYLCASSTSPWGAVGYTFGSGTRLTVV.

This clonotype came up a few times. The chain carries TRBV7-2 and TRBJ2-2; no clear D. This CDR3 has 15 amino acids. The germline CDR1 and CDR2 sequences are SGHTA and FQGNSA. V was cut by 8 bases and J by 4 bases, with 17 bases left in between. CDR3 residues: CASCLVGQSTGELFF. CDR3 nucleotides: TGTGCCAGCTGCCTCGTGGGTCAGAGCACCGGGGAGCTGTTTTTT.

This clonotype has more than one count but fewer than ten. CDR3 nucleotides: TGTGCCAGCAGTTTGGTATCTGGAAACACCATATATTTT. It is translated as CASSLVSGNTIYF. The V and J genes are TRBV12-3 or TRBV12-4 and TRBJ1-3, with D unclear. This CDR3 has 13 amino acids. Between the trimmed V and J ends, which lost 3 bases and 1 base, there was a span of 4 bases.

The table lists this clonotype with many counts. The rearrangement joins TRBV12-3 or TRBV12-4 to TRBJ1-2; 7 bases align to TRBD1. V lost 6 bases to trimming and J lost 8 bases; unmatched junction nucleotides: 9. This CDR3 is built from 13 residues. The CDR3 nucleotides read TGTGCCAGCAGGAGATCAGGGGGTCGGGGCTACACCTTC. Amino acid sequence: CASRRSGGRGYTF.

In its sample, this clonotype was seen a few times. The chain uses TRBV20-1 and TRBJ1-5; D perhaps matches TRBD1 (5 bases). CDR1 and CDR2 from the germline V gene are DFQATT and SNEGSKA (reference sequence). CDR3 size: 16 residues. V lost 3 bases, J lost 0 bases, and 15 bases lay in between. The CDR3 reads CSASFLGAYSNQPQHF. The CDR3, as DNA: TGCAGTGCTAGTTTTTTAGGGGCTTATAGCAATCAGCCCCAGCATTTT.

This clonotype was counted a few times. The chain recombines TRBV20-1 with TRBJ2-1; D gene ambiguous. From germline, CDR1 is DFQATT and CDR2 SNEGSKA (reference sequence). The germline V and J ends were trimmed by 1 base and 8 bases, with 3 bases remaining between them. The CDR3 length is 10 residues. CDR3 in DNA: TGCAGTGCTAGAGCGTATGAGCAGTTCTTC. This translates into CSARAYEQFF.